This T cell receptor (beta chain) was captured by sequencing in a study of cytomegalovirus exposure and HLA in healthy donors. Study in general: For the approximately 390 genotyped donors, roughly 80% fell within the Caucasian-associated ancestry cluster.

The CDR3 runs 15 residues. Germline CDR1 reads SNHLY; CDR2 reads FYNNEI. The junction had 6 bases not matched to a gene; V was cut back by 1 base and J by 4 bases. Findings and limits, study-wide: An analysis was carried out later, and it reportedly showed fewer N-insertions in an Asian-associated ancestry cluster than the roughly 670-donor mean. Accounts indicate the classifier identified cytomegalovirus status with strong specificity and sensitivity.

In the case of this clone: The antigen is undetermined.

The PCR used 60 Vbeta and 13 Jbeta primers. Sequenced by immunoSEQ multiplex PCR; TCRdb stores in-frame clones only, minus some. The sample lists 200,000 to 250,000 clones; over 80% were seen once. This clonotype was obtained from a boy aged 2 to 9 in good health and CMV-seronegative. Sequencing was performed on PBMCs. The chain employs TRBV2 and TRBJ2-5, with TRBD2 matching 7 bases. Here the CDR3 DNA reads TGTGCCAGCAGTGAAGTTGGACTAGTTCGAGAGACCCAGTACTTC. Its protein is CASSEVGLVRETQYF.